These 13 T cell receptor beta chains were all obtained from the same sample, sequenced in a study of blood T cell repertoires in COVID-19. Assay used: immunoSEQ multiplex PCR; TCRdb lists only in-frame clones, some missing. This repertoire shows about 120,000 clones, roughly 90% found once; its top ten account for roughly 1.2%. The sequenced sample consisted of peripheral blood. These receptors all stem from a woman of 80 years or more with acute or convalescent COVID-19.

This chain uses TRBV20-1 with TRBJ1-1; tentatively, D is TRBD1 (5 bases). CDR1 DFQATT and CDR2 SNEGSKA come from the germline V gene (reference sequence). The V end was cut by 3 bases, the J end by 6 bases, with 14 bases between. The CDR3 extends over 13 amino acids. The CDR3 region is CSASQGFLAEAFF. DNA for the CDR3: TGCAGTGCTAGTCAGGGTTTCTTGGCTGAAGCTTTCTTT.

The rearrangement joins TRBV10-3 to TRBJ2-3; perhaps TRBD2 as D (6 bases). The V end lost 6 bases, the J end lost 1 base, and 14 bases lay between the germline ends. This CDR3 contains 15 residues. CDR1 and CDR2 from the germline V gene are ENHRY and SYGVKD. This CDR3 reads CAIRQNGGGTDTQYF. Written as DNA, the CDR3 is TGTGCCATCAGACAGAACGGGGGAGGCACAGATACGCAGTATTTT.

This chain connects TRBV19 to TRBJ2-7; weak D call: TRBD1 (7 bases). Germline CDR1 reads LNHDA; CDR2 reads SQIVND (reference sequence). V shed 2 bases and J shed 5 bases, with 13 bases lying between them. This CDR3 has 14 amino acids. The CDR3 sequence is CASSISQGGDEQYF. DNA of the CDR3: TGTGCCAGTAGTATAAGTCAGGGGGGAGACGAGCAGTACTTC.

This chain uses TRBV9 with TRBJ1-1, with no clear D. The CDR3 contains 14 residues. Germline V CDR1 and CDR2: SGDLS, YYNGEE. Trimming left V 3 bases short and J 1 base short, with 10 bases between. The CDR3 is CASSAGLWNTEAFF. The CDR3 nucleotides read TGTGCCAGCAGCGCCGGACTTTGGAACACTGAAGCTTTCTTT.

This chain links TRBV20-1 with TRBJ2-2; TRBD2 aligns across 10 bases. The CDR3 consists of 15 residues. Germline-derived CDR1 and CDR2 are DFQATT and SNEGSKA (reference sequence). Unmatched junction bases numbered 8, after V lost 3 bases and J lost 7 bases. This CDR3 reads CSASEEAGGNGELFF. CDR3 bases: TGCAGTGCTAGTGAAGAAGCGGGGGGGAACGGGGAGCTGTTTTTT.

V is TRBV10-3 and J is TRBJ2-2, with TRBD2 matching over 9 bases. V lost 4 bases and J lost 1; bases outside the gene matches: 7. CDR3 size: 17 residues. Germline CDR1 and CDR2: ENHRY and SYGVKD. CDR3 residues: CAISVDLSGRNTGELFF. The CDR3 DNA reads as TGTGCCATCAGTGTAGACCTTAGCGGGAGGAACACCGGGGAGCTGTTTTTT.

This rearrangement joins TRBV13 to TRBJ1-2; TRBD1 might be the D (6 bases). Germline CDR1 and CDR2: PRHDT and FYEKMQ (reference sequence). Trimming cost V 3 bases and J 2 bases, with 10 bases left between them. CDR3 length: 14 residues. CDR3 protein: CASSLGTLNYGYTF. CDR3 DNA sequence: TGTGCCAGCAGCTTGGGGACACTCAACTATGGCTACACCTTC.

CDR3: CASSSGGAQSSYNEQFF. DNA for the CDR3: TGTGCCAGCAGCTCCGGGGGAGCCCAAAGCTCCTACAATGAGCAGTTCTTC. The chain uses TRBV9 and TRBJ2-1, with a possible D match to TRBD2 (6 bases). The CDR3 has 17 amino acids. CDR1 and CDR2 (germline): SGDLS, YYNGEE. Between the trimmed V and J ends, which lost 4 bases and 0 bases, there was a span of 17 bases.

The rearrangement uses TRBV25-1 and TRBJ1-2, with D unclear. The CDR3 has 12 amino acids. Germline V gene lookup returns CDR1 MGHDK and CDR2 SYGVNS. Trimming left V 5 bases short and J 5 bases short, with 9 bases between. The DNA for the CDR3 is TGTGCCAGCAGTAGCGGGAAGTATGGCTACACCTTC. Translation gives CASSSGKYGYTF.

This clone has a handful of counts. The chain recombines TRBV19 with TRBJ1-2; possibly TRBD1 for D (5 bases). CDR3 length equals 14 residues. Trimming stripped 5 bases from V and 8 bases from J, with 18 bases between. Per germline, CDR1 LNHDA and CDR2 SQIVND (reference sequence). The CDR3: CASSQPQGLSGYTF. For the CDR3, the DNA is TGTGCCAGTAGTCAACCTCAGGGTTTAAGCGGCTACACCTTC.

This chain connects TRBV10-3 to TRBJ1-5; no clear D. The CDR3 totals 14 residues. The V end lost 6 bases, the J end lost 3 bases, and 12 bases lay between the germline ends. Germline lookup yields CDR1 ENHRY and CDR2 SYGVKD. CDR3 region: CAISFGTTNQPQHF. In DNA form, the CDR3 reads TGTGCCATCAGCTTTGGAACTACCAATCAGCCCCAGCATTTT.

J is TRBJ1-3 and V is TRBV9, with D tentatively TRBD1 (5 bases). Trimming cost V 6 bases and J 0 bases, with 10 bases left between them. Germline V lookup: CDR1 SGDLS, CDR2 YYNGEE. The CDR3 has 14 amino acids. CDR3 sequence: CASTSDSSGNTIYF. As DNA, the CDR3 is TGTGCCAGCACCTCCGACAGCTCTGGAAACACCATATATTTT.

The J gene is TRBJ2-5, the V gene TRBV28; 8 bases map to TRBD2. The CDR3 loop spans 15 amino acids. V was clipped by 6 bases and J by 1 base; unmatched bases: 7. Per the germline V gene, CDR1 is MDHEN and CDR2 is SYDVKM. The CDR3 protein is CASSPAGAVQETQYF. The CDR3 coding sequence is TGTGCCAGCAGCCCAGCGGGGGCAGTCCAAGAGACCCAGTACTTC.